This TCR beta chain was observed in a study of T cell responses to AZD1222 COVID-19 vaccine. On this clone itself: What it binds is not known.

Measured with immunoSEQ multiplex PCR; TCRdb has only the in-frame clones, and not every one. Here the sample spans 90,000 to 120,000 clones, 92% being singletons. The CDR3 totals 14 residues. Germline V lookup: CDR1 LNHDA, CDR2 SQIVND (reference sequence). Trimming shortened V by 6 bases and J by 4 bases, and 12 bases separated the two germline ends. Study-wide findings and caveats: Reports say nearly half of spike-specific TCRs go after unmutated variant regions.

This sequence joins TRBV19 and TRBJ1-4; D unclear. The receptor's source is an adult who received the AZD1222 COVID-19 vaccine. The sequencing used peripheral blood, collected 28 days after the second AZD1222 dose. The CDR3 is CASRPRALNEKLFF. The CDR3 region has the DNA TGTGCCAGTAGGCCAAGGGCCCTTAATGAAAAACTGTTTTTT. Based on the CDR3 plus reference TRBV19 and TRBJ1-4, the full variable domain is DGGITQSPKYLFRKEGQNVTLSCEQNLNHDAMYWYRQDPGQGLRLIYYSQIVNDFQKGDIAEGYSVSREKKESFPLTVTSAQKNPTAFYLCASRPRALNEKLFFGSGTQLSVL.